Described below is a single T cell receptor beta chain sequence and its context. Its antigen remains unidentified. Time point defined: sample taken at primary tumor resection. J was trimmed by 6 bases and V by 2 bases; bases with no gene match: 5. Germline V gene lookup returns CDR1 SNHLY and CDR2 FYNNEI. This CDR3 has 14 residues. The source of the sample is a study of spatial heterogeneity in lung cancer. Study in general: TCR transcript counts in tumor regions correlated strongly with a T cell module score from matched bulk RNA-seq. Study conclusions and caveats: The study found that expanded intratumoral alpha and beta TCR counts tracked tumor mutation counts.

The presence of a unique molecular identifier marked each TCR cDNA molecule. A single record per CDR3 protein comes from TCRdb applying MiXCR to the 5' RACE reads. The table has 7,300 or so distinct CDR3 sequences, roughly a tenth seen once. This sequence was found in a male donor with early-stage non-small cell lung cancer. This chain connects TRBV2 to TRBJ1-2, with 8 bases matching TRBD1. Source: lung tumor tissue, taken at surgery. CDR3 amino acids: CASSERDRFNGYTF. The CDR3 DNA sequence: TGTGCCAGCAGTGAAAGGGACAGGTTTAATGGCTACACCTTC. The entire variable domain, with the rest obtained from reference TRBV2 and TRBJ1-2, is as follows: EPEVTQTPSHQVTQMGQEVILRCVPISNHLYFYWYRQILGQKVEFLVSFYNNEISEKSEIFDDQFSVERPDGSNFTLKIRSTKLEDSAMYFCASSERDRFNGYTFGSGTRLTVV.